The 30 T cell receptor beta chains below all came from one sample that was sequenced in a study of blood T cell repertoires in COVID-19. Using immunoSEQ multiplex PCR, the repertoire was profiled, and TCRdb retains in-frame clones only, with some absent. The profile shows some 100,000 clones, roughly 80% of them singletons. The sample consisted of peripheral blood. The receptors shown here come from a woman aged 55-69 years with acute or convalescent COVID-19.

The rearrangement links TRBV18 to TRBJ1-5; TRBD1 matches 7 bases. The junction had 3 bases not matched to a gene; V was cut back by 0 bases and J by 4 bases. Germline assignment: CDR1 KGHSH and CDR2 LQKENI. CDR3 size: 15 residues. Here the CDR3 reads CASSPPGRGNQPQHF. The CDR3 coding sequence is TGTGCCAGCTCACCACCGGGCAGGGGGAATCAGCCCCAGCATTTT.

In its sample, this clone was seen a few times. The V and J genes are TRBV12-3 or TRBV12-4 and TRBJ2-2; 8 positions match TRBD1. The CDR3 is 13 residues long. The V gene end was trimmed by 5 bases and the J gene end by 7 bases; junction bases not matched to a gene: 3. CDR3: CASSRTGYGELFF. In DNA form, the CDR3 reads TGTGCCAGCAGTAGGACAGGGTACGGGGAGCTGTTTTTT.

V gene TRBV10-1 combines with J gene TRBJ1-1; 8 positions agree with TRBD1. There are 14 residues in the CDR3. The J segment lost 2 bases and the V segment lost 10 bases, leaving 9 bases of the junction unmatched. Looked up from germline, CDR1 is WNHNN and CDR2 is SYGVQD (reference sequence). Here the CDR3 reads CAMIYRGNNTEAFF. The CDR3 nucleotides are TGCGCCATGATTTACAGGGGGAATAACACTGAAGCTTTCTTT.

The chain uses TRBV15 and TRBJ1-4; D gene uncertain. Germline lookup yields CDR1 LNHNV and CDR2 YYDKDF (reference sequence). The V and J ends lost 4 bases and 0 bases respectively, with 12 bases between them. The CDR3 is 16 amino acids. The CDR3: CATSNSPRATNEKLFF. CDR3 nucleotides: TGTGCCACCAGCAATTCCCCTCGGGCAACTAATGAAAAACTGTTTTTT. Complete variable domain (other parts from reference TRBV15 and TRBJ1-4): DAMVIQNPRYQVTQFGKPVTLSCSQTLNHNVMYWYQQKSSQAPKLLFHYYDKDFNNEADTPDNFQSRRPNTSFCFLDIRSPGLGDTAMYLCATSNSPRATNEKLFFGSGTQLSVL.

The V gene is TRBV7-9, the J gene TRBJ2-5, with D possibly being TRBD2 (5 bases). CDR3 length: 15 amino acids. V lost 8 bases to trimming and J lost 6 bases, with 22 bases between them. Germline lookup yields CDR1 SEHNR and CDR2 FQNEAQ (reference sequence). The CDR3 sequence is CASRRGEGVVKTQYF. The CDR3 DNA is TGTGCCAGCCGACGCGGAGAGGGAGTGGTAAAGACCCAGTACTTC.

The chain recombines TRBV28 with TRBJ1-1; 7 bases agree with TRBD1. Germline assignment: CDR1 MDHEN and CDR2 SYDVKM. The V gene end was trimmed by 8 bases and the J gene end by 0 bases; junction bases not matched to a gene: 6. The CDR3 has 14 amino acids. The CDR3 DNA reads TGTGCCAGCCAATCGACAGGGCTGAACACTGAAGCTTTCTTT. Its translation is CASQSTGLNTEAFF.

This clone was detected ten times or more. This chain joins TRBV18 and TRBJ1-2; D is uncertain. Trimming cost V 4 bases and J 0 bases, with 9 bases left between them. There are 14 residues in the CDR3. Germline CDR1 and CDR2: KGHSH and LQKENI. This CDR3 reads CASSQVETNYGYTF. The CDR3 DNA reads TGTGCCAGCTCACAAGTTGAGACTAACTATGGCTACACCTTC.

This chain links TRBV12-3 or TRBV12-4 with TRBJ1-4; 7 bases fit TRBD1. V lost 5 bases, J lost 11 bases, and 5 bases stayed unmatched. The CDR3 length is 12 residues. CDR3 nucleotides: TGTGCCAGCAGTGGACAGGCAAGGAAACTGTTTTTT. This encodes CASSGQARKLFF.

This CDR3 reads CSARTTGEQYF. Written as DNA, the CDR3 is TGCAGTGCTAGAACGACGGGCGAGCAGTACTTC. V and J are TRBV20-1 and TRBJ2-7; D is ambiguous. Germline CDR1 is DFQATT and CDR2 is SNEGSKA (reference sequence). The CDR3 contains 11 residues. The ends were cut back, 2 bases at V and 6 bases at J, with 8 bases in the middle.

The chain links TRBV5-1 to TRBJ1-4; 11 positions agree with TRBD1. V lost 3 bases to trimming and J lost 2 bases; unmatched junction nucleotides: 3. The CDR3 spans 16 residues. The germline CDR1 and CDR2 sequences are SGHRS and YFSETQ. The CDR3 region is CASSSGQGATNEKLFF. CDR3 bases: TGCGCCAGCAGCTCAGGACAGGGGGCCACTAATGAAAAACTGTTTTTT.

In nucleotides, the CDR3 is TGTGCCAGCAGTTTACACGGACAACAGGAGACCCAGTACTTC. Encoded protein: CASSLHGQQETQYF. J is TRBJ2-5 and V is TRBV28, with D maybe TRBD1 (5 bases). Germline CDR1 reads MDHEN; CDR2 reads SYDVKM. The CDR3 has 14 amino acids. Trimming took off 2 bases at V and 5 bases at J, with 12 bases between the two ends.

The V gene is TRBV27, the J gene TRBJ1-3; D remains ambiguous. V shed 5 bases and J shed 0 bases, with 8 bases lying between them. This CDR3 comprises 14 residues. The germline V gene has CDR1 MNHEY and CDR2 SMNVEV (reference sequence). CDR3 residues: CASSPRSSGNTIYF. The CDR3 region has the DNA TGTGCCAGCAGTCCTCGGAGCTCTGGAAACACCATATATTTT.

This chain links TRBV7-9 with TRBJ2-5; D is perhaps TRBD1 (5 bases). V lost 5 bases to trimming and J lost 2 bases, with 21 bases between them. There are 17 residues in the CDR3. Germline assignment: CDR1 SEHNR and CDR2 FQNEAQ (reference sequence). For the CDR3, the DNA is TGTGCCAGCAGCACTCTAAAGGGGATTTCAGATCAAGAGACCCAGTACTTC. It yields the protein CASSTLKGISDQETQYF. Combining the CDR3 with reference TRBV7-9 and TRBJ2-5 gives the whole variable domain DTGVSQNPRHKITKRGQNVTFRCDPISEHNRLYWYRQTLGQGPEFLTYFQNEAQLEKSRLLSDRFSAERPKGSFSTLEIQRTEQGDSAMYLCASSTLKGISDQETQYFGPGTRLLVL.

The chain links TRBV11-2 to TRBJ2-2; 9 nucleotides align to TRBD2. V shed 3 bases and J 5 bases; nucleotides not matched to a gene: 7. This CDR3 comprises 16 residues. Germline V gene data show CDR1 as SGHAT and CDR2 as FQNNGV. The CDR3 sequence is CASSFGGRAWTGELFF. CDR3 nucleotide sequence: TGTGCCAGCAGCTTTGGCGGGAGGGCCTGGACCGGGGAGCTGTTTTTT.

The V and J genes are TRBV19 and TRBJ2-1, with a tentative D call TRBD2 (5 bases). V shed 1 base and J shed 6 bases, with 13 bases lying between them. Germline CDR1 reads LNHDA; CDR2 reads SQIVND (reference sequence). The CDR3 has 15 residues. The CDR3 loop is CASSIGRRSLNEQFF. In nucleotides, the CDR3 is TGTGCCAGTAGTATAGGTCGGAGGAGTCTCAATGAGCAGTTCTTC.

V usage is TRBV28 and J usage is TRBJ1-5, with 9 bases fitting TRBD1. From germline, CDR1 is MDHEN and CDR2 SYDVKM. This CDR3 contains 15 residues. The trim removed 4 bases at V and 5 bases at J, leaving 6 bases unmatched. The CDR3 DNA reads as TGTGCCAGCAGTTCCGGACAGGGGCAAGATCAGCCCCAGCATTTT. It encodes CASSSGQGQDQPQHF. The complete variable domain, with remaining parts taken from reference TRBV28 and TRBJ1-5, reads DVKVTQSSRYLVKRTGEKVFLECVQDMDHENMFWYRQDPGLGLRLIYFSYDVKMKEKGDIPEGYSVSREKKERFSLILESASTNQTSMYLCASSSGQGQDQPQHFGDGTRLSIL.

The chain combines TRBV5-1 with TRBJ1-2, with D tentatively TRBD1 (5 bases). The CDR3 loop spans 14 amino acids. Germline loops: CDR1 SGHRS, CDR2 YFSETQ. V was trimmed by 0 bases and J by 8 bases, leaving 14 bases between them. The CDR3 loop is CASSLDGAGQGYTF. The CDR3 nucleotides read TGCGCCAGCAGCTTGGACGGAGCAGGGCAGGGCTACACCTTC.

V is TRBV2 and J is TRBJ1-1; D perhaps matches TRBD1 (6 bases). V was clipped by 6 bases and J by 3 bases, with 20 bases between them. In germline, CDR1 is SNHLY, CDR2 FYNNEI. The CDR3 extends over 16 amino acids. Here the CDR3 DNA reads TGTGCCAGCAGCTCCACGGGGGGCATCTCCTACACTGAAGCTTTCTTT. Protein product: CASSSTGGISYTEAFF.

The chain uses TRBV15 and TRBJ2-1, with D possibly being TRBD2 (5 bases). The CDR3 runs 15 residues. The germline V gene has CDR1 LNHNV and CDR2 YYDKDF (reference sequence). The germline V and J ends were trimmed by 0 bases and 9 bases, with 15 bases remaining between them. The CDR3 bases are TGTGCCACCAGCAGAGATCTGGTAAGAGGGCCTGAGCAGTTCTTC. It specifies CATSRDLVRGPEQFF.

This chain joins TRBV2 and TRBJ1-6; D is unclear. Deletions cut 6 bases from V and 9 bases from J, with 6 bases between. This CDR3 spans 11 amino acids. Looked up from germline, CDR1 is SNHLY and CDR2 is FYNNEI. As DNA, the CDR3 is TGTGCCAGCAGGAACAGTTCACCCCTCCACTTT. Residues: CASRNSSPLHF.

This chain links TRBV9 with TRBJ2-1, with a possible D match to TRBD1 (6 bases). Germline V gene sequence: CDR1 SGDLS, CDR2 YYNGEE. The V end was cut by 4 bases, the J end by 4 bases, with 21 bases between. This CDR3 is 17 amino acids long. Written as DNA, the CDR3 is TGTGCCAGCAGCCCGAGAACAGGGCCGAGCCTTTACAATGAGCAGTTCTTC. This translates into CASSPRTGPSLYNEQFF. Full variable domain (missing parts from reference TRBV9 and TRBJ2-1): DSGVTQTPKHLITATGQRVTLRCSPRSGDLSVYWYQQSLDQGLQFLIQYYNGEERAKGNILERFSAQQFPDLHSELNLSSLELGDSALYFCASSPRTGPSLYNEQFFGPGTRLTVL.

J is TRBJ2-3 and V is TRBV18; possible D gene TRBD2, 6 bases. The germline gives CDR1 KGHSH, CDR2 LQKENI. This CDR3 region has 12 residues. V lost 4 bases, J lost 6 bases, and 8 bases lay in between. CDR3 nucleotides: TGTGCCAGCTCACTTCTAGCGGATACGCAGTATTTT. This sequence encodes CASSLLADTQYF.

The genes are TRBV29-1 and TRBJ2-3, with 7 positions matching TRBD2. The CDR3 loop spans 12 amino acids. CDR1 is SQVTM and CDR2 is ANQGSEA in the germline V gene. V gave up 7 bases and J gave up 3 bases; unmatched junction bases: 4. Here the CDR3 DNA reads TGCAGCGGGGGGGGAGTGACAGATACGCAGTATTTT. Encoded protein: CSGGGVTDTQYF.

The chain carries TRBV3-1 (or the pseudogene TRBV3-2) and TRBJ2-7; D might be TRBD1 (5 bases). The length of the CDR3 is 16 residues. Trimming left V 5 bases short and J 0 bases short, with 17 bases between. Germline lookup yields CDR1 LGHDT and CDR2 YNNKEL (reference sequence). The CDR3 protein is CASSAPDTRRSYEQYF. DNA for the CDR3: TGTGCCAGCAGCGCCCCGGACACCCGACGCTCCTACGAGCAGTACTTC.

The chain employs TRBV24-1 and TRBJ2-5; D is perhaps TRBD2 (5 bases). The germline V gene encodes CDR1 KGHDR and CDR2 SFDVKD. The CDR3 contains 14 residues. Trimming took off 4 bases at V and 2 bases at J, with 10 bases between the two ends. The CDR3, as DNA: TGTGCCACCAGTGACGCCCAGCGGCAAGAGACCCAGTACTTC. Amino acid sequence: CATSDAQRQETQYF.

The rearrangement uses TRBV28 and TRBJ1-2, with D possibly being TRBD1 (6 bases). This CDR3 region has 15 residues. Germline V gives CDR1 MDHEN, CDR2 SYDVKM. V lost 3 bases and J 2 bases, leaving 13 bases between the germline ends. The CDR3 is CASSFGPGQNYGYTF. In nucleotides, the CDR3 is TGTGCCAGCAGTTTCGGTCCCGGACAGAACTATGGCTACACCTTC.

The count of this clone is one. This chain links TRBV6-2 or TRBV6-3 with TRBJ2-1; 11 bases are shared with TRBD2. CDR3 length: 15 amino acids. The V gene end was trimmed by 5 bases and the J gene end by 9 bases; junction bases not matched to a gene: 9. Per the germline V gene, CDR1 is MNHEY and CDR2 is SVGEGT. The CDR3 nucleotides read TGTGCCAGCAGTCGGCTAGCGGGAGGCCCCGCTGAGCAGTTCTTC. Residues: CASSRLAGGPAEQFF.

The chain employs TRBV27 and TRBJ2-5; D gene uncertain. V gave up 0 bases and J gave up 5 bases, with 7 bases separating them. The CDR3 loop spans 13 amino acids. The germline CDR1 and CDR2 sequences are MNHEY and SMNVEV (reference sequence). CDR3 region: CASSLSRLETQYF. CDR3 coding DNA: TGTGCCAGCAGTTTATCGCGACTGGAGACCCAGTACTTC.

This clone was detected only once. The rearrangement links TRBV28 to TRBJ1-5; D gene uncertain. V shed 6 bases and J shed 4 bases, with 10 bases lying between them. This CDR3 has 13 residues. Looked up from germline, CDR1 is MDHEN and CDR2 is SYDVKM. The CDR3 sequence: CASSPSRNQPQHF. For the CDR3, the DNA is TGTGCCAGCAGCCCCTCCCGGAATCAGCCCCAGCATTTT. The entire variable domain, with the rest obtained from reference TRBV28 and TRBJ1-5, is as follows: DVKVTQSSRYLVKRTGEKVFLECVQDMDHENMFWYRQDPGLGLRLIYFSYDVKMKEKGDIPEGYSVSREKKERFSLILESASTNQTSMYLCASSPSRNQPQHFGDGTRLSIL.

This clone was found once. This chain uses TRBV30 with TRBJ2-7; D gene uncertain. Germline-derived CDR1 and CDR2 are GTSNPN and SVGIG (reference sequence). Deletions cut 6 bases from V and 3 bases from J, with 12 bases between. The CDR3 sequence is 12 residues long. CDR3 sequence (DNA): TGTGCCTGTGAGGCCGGCGGCTACGAGCAGTACTTC. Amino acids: CACEAGGYEQYF.